This TCR beta chain is drawn from a study of T-cell memory formation after mild COVID-19. Study-wide background: Clustering of TCRs was largely donor specific. Overall study findings and caveats: CD4/CD8 balance characterized clones contracting day 15 to 85, and CD4+ skew characterized later expanders. Unconfirmed was the SARS-CoV-2 specificity of second-wave clones that peaked on day 37.

Constant-segment-primed 5'RACE gave TCR alpha and TCR beta cDNA libraries with sample barcodes and UMIs. TCRdb ran MiXCR on the 5' RACE reads and lists one entry per CDR3 protein. The sample includes some 250,000 distinct CDR3 sequences, about a sixth of them seen just once. This clonotype was picked up a small number of times. What it binds is not known. There are 13 residues in the CDR3. Germline CDR1 is MNHNS and CDR2 is SASEGT. V lost 3 bases, J lost 0 bases, and 5 bases lay in between. The clonotype originates from a man aged 18 to 29 who had mild COVID-19 (a few samples of this study predate the infection). Cell type and time point are not known. The source material was PBMCs or a T cell subset sorted from them (not recorded which). The V call is TRBV6-1, the J call TRBJ1-2; D is uncertain. The CDR3 coding sequence is TGTGCCAGCAGTGAGGCAGCTAACTATGGCTACACCTTC. Protein sequence: CASSEAANYGYTF.